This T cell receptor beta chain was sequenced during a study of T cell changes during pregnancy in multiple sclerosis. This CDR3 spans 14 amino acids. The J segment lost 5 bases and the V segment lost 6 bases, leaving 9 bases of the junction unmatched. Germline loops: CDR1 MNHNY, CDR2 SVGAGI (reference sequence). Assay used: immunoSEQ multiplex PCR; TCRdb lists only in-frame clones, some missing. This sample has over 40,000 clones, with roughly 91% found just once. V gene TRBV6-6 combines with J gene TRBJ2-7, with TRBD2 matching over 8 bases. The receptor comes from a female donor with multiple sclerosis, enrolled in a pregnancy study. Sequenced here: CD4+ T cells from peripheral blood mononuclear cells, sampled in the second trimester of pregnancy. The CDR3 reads CASRKEAGVHEQYF. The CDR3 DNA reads TGTGCCAGCAGGAAAGAAGCGGGGGTGCACGAGCAGTACTTC.